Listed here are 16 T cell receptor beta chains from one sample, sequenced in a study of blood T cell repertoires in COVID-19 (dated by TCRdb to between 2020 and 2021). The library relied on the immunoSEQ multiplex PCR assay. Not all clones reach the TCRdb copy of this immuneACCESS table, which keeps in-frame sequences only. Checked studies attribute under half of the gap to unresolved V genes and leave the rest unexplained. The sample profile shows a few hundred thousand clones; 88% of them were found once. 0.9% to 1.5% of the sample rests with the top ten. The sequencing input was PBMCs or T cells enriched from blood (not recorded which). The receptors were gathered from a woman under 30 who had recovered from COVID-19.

Here the CDR3 DNA reads TGTGCCATCAGTGAAGGGACACGAGGGAGAGACGAGCAGTACTTC. Translation gives CAISEGTRGRDEQYF. The chain combines TRBV10-3 with TRBJ2-7; weak D call: TRBD1 (6 bases). Germline lookup yields CDR1 ENHRY and CDR2 SYGVKD. The CDR3 totals 15 residues. V dropped 3 bases and J dropped 5 bases, with 17 bases sitting between them.

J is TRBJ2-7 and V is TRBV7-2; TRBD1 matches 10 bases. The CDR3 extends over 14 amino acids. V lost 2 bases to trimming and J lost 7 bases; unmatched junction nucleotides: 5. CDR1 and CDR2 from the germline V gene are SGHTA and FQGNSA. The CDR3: CASSLPGQGREQYF. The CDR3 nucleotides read TGTGCCAGCAGCTTACCGGGACAGGGGAGGGAGCAGTACTTC.

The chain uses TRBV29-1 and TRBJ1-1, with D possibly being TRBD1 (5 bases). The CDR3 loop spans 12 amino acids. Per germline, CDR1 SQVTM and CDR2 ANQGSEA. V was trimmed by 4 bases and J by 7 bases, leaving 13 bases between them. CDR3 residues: CSVVAGPDEAFF. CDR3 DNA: TGCAGCGTTGTCGCAGGGCCCGATGAAGCTTTCTTT.

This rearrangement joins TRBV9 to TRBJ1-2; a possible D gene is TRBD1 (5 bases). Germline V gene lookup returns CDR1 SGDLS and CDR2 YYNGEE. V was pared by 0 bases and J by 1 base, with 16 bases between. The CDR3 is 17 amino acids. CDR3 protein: CASSVGREARVNYGYTF. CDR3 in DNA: TGTGCCAGCAGCGTAGGCAGGGAGGCAAGGGTTAACTATGGCTACACCTTC.

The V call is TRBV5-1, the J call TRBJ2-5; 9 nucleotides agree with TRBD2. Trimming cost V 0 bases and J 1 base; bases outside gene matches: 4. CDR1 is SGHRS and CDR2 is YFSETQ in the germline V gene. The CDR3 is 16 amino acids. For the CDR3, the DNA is TGCGCCAGCAGCTTGGAGAGCGGGGGGCCCCAAGAGACCCAGTACTTC. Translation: CASSLESGGPQETQYF.

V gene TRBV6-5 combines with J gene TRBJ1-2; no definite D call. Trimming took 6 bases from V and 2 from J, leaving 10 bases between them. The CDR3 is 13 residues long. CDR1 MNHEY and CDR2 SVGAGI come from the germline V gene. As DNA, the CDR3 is TGTGCCAGCAGCCAGGAAGAGAACTATGGCTACACCTTC. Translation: CASSQEENYGYTF.

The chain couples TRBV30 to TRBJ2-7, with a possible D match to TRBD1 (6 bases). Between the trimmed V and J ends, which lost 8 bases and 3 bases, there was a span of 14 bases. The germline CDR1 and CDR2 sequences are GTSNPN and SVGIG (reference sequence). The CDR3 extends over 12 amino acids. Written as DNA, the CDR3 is TGTGCCGGAAGCAGGGGAAACTACGAGCAGTACTTC. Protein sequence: CAGSRGNYEQYF.

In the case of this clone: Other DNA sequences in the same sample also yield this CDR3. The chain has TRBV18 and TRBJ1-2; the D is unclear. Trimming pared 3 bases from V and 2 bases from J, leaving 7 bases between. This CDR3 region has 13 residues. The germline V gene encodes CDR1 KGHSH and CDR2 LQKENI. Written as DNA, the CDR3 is TGTGCCAGCTCACCCTCGGGGAACTATGGCTACACCTTC. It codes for CASSPSGNYGYTF.

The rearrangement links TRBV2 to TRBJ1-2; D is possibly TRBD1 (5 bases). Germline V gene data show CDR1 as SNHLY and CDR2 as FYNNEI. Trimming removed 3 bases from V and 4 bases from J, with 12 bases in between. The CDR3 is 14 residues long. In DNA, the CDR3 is TGTGCCAGCAGTGAGATGGGGCCAGGCTATGGCTACACCTTC. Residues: CASSEMGPGYGYTF.

Here the CDR3 reads CASSSGTGELFF. The CDR3 bases are TGTGCCAGCAGTAGCGGCACCGGGGAGCTGTTTTTT. This sequence joins TRBV6-4 and TRBJ2-2; the D gene is possibly TRBD2 (5 bases). The germline gives CDR1 MRHNA, CDR2 SNTAGT. V lost 5 bases, J lost 4 bases, and 5 bases lay in between. This CDR3 comprises 12 residues.

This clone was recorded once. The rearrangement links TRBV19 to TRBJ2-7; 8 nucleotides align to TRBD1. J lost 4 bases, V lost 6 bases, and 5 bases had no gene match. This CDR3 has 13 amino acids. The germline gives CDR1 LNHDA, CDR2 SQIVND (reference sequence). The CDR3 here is CASRAGGRYEQYF. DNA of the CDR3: TGTGCCAGTAGAGCAGGGGGCCGTTACGAGCAGTACTTC.

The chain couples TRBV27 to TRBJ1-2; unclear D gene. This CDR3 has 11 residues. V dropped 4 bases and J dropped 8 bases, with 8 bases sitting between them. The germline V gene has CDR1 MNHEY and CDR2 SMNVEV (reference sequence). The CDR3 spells CASSSGWGYTF. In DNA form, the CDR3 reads TGTGCCAGCAGTTCCGGTTGGGGCTACACCTTC.

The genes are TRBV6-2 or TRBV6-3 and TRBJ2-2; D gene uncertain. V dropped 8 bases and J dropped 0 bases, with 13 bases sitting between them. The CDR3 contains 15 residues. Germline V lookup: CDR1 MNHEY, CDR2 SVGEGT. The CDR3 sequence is CASGHPTSNTGELFF. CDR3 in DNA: TGTGCCAGCGGCCATCCTACTTCGAACACCGGGGAGCTGTTTTTT.

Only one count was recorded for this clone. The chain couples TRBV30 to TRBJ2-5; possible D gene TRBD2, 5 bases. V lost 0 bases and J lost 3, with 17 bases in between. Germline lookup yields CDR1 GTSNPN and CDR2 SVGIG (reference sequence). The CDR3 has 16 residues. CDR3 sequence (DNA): TGTGCCTGGAGTGTACGCAGACTAATGGGGAAAGAGACCCAGTACTTC. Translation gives CAWSVRRLMGKETQYF.

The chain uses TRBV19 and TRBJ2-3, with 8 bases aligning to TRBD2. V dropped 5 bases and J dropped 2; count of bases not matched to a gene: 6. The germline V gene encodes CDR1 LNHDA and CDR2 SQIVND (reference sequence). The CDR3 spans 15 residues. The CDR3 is CASSPRGGNTDTQYF. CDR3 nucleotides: TGTGCCAGTAGTCCCCGGGGGGGGAACACAGATACGCAGTATTTT. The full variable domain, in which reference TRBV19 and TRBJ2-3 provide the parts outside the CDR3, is DGGITQSPKYLFRKEGQNVTLSCEQNLNHDAMYWYRQDPGQGLRLIYYSQIVNDFQKGDIAEGYSVSREKKESFPLTVTSAQKNPTAFYLCASSPRGGNTDTQYFGPGTRLTVL.

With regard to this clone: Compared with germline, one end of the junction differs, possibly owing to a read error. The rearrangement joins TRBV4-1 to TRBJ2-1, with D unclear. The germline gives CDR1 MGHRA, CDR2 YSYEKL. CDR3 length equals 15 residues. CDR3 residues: CASSREAPSDNEQFF. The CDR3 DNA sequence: TGCGCCAGCAGCCGAGAGGCCCCCTCCGACAATGAGCAGTTCTTC.